This TCR beta chain was profiled in a study of technical replicates of blood from a handful of donors. TCRdb keeps only in-frame clones here, not all; method: immunoSEQ multiplex PCR. The sample lists tens of thousands of clones, 85% to 95% seen once, with over 4% in the top ten. Germline V gene lookup returns CDR1 LGHNA and CDR2 YSLEER. V lost 0 bases to trimming and J lost 3 bases, with 11 bases between them. There are 15 residues in the CDR3. The sequenced material came from PBMCs. This chain joins TRBV4-3 and TRBJ1-2; D call uncertain. This clonotype was sampled from a human donor in good health. Some clones in this sample may be carry-over from other donors' samples. CDR3 protein: CASSQDWERYYGYTF. CDR3 nucleotide sequence: TGCGCCAGCAGCCAAGATTGGGAGAGGTACTATGGCTACACCTTC.